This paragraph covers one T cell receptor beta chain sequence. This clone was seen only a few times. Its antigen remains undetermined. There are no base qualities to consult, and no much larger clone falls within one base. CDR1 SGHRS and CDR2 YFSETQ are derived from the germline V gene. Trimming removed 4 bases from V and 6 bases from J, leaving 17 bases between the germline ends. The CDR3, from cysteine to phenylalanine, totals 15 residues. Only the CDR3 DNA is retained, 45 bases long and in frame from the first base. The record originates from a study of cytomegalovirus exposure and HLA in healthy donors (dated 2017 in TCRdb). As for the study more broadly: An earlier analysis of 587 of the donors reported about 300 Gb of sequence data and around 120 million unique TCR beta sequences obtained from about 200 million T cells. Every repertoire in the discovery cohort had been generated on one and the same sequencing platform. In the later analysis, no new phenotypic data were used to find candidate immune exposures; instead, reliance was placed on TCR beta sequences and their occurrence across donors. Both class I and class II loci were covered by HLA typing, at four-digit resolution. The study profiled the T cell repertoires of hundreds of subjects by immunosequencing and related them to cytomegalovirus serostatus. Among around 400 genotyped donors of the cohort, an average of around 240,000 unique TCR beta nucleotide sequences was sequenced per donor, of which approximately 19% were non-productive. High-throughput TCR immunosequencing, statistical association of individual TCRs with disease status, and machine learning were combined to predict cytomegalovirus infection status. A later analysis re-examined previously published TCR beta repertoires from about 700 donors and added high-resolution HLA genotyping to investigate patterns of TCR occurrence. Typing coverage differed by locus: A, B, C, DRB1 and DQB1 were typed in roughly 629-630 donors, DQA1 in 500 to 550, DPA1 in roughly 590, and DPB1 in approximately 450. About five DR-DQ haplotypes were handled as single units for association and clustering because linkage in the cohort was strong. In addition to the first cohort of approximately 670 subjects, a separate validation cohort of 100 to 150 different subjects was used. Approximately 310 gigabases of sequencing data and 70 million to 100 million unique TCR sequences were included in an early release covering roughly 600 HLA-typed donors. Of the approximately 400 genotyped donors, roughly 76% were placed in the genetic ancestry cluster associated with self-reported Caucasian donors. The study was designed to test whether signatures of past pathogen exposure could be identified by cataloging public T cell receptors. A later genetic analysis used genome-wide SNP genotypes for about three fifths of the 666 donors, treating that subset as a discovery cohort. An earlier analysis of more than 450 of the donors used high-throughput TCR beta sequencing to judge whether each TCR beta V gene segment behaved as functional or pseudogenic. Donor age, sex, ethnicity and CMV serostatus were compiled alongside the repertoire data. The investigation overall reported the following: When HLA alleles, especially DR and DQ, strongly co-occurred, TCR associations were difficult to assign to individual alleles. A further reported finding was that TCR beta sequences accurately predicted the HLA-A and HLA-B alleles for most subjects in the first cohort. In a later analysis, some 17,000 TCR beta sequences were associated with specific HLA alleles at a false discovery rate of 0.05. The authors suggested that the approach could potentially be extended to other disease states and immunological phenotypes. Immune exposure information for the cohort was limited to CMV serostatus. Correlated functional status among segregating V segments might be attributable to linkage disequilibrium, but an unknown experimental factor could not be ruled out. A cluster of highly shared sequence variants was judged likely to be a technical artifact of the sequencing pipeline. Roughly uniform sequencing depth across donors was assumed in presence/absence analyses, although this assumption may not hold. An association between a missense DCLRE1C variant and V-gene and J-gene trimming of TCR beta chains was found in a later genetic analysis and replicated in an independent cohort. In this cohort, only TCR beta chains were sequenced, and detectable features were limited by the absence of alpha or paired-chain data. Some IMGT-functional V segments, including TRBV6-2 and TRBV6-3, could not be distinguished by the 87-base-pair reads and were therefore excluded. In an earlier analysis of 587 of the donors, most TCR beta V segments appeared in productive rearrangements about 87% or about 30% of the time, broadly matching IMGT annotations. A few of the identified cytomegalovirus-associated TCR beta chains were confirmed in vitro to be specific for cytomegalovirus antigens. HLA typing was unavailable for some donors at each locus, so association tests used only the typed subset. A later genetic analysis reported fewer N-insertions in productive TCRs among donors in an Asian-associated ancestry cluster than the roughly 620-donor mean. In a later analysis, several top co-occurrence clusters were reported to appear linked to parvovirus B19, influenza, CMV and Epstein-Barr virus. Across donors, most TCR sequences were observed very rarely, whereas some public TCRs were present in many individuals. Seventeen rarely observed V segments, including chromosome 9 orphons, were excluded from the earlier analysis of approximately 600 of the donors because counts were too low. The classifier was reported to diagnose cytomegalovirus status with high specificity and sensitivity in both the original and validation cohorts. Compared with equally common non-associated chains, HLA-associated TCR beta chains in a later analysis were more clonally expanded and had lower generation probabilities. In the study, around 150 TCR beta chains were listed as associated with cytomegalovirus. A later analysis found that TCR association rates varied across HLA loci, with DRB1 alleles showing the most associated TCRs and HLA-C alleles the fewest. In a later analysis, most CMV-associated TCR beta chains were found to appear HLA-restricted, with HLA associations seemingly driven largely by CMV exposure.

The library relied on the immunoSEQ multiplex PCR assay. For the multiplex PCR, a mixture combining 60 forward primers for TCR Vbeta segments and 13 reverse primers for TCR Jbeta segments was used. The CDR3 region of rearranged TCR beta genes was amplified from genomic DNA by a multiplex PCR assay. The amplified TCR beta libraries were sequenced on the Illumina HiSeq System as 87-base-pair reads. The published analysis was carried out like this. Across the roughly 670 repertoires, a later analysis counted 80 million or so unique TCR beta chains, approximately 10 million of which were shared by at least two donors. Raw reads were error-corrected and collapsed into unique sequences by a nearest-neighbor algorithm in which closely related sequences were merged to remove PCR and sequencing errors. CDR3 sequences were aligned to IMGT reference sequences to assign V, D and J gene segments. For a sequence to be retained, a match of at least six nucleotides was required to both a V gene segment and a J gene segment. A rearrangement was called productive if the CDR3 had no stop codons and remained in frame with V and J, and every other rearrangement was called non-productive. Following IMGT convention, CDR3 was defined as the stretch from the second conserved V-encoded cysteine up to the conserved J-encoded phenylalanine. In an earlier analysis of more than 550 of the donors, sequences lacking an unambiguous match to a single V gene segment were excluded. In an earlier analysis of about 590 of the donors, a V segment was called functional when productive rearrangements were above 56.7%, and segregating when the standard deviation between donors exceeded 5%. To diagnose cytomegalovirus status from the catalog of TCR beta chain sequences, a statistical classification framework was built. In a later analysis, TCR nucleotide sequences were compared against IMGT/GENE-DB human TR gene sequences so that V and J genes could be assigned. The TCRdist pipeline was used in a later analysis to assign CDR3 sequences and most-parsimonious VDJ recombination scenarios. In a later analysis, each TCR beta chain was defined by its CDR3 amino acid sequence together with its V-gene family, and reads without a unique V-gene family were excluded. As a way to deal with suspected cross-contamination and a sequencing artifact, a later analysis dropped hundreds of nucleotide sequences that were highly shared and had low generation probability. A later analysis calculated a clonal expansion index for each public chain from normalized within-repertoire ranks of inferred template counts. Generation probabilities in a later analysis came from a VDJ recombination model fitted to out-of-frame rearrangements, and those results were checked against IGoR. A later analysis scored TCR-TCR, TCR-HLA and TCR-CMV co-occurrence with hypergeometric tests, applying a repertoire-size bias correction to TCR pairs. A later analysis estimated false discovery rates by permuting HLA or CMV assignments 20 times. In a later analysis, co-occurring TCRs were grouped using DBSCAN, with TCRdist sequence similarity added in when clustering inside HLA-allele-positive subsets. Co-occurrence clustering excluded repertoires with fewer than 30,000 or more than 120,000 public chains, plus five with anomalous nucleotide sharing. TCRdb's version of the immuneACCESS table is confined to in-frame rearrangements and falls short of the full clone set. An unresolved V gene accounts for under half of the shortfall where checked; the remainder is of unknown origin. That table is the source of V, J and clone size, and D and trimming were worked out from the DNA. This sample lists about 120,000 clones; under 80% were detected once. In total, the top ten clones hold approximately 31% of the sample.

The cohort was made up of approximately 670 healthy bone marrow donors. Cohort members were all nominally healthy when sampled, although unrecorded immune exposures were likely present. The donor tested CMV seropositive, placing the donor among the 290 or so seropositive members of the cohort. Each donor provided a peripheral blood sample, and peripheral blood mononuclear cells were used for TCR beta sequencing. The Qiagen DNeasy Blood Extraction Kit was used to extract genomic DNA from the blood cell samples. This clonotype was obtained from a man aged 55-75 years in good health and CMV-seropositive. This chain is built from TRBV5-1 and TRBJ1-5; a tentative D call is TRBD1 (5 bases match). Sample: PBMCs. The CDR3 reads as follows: CASSQQGGVGQPQHF. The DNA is TGCGCCAGCAGCCAGCAGGGAGGAGTGGGTCAGCCCCAGCATTTT.